This TCR beta chain was captured by sequencing in a study of beta chain features in type 1 diabetes. Whole-study findings and limits: Insertions at VDJ junctions were less frequent in type 1 diabetes patients. These patients also deleted more nucleotides at the same junctions.

As to this clone: Its antigen is as yet unknown.

After removal of 2 bases from V and 6 bases from J, the junction contained 3 bases not matched to a gene. The CDR3 spans 15 residues. Looked up from germline, CDR1 is LGHNA and CDR2 is YNFKEQ. Staining for CD45RO/CCR7/CD25/CD127/CD95/CD27 allowed sorting of CD4+ naive, central memory, regulatory and stem cell-like memory cells. The whole isolated RNA underwent reverse transcription, so sequencing captured expressed TCRB transcripts. Assay used: immunoSEQ multiplex PCR; TCRdb lists only in-frame clones, some missing. Among around 300,000 clones listed, roughly 9.6% were seen once. The TCR sequence derives from a woman between 25 and 40 years old in good health. The sequenced sample was naive CD4+ T cells from blood. The chain joins TRBV4-2 to TRBJ1-4; 10 positions match TRBD1. CDR3: CASSQPGTGDEKLFF. The CDR3 DNA reads TGTGCCAGCAGCCAACCTGGGACAGGGGATGAAAAACTGTTTTTT.